Shown below are 26 T cell receptor beta chains from a single sample sequenced in a study of CD8+ T cells in alopecia areata. Treatment reported: oral pan-JAK inhibitor, 5-10 mg twice daily. Extraction of RNA preceded its reverse transcription into cDNA, which served as the sequencing template. Only in-frame clones appear in the TCRdb table, and some are missing; sequencing was by immunoSEQ multiplex PCR. The sample lists more than 200,000 clones, approximately 45% occurring once. Source: CD4+ T cells sorted from blood, taken at approximately week 36, from a patient treated with tofacitinib. These receptors were taken from a human donor with alopecia areata.

This clone was detected only a few times. The chain carries TRBV5-1 and TRBJ2-5; D may be TRBD1 (5 bases). Germline CDR1 is SGHRS and CDR2 is YFSETQ. The CDR3 has 14 amino acids. V lost 2 bases and J 9 bases, leaving 17 bases between the germline ends. CDR3 protein: CASSFSDSAVAQYF. CDR3 coding DNA: TGCGCCAGCAGCTTCTCTGACAGCGCAGTGGCCCAGTACTTC.

This clone was detected only a few times. V is TRBV7-2 and J is TRBJ2-6, with D tentatively TRBD1 (6 bases). Germline V CDR1 and CDR2: SGHTA, FQGNSA. V gave up 5 bases and J gave up 2 bases, with 10 bases separating them. The CDR3 has 15 amino acids. In DNA, the CDR3 is TGTGCCAGCAGCGAAGGGGGAGCTGGGGCCAACGTCCTGACTTTC. It translates to CASSEGGAGANVLTF.

This sequence joins TRBV25-1 and TRBJ1-1; the D gene is possibly TRBD1 (6 bases). The V gene's germline CDR1 is MGHDK and CDR2 SYGVNS. The CDR3 extends over 13 amino acids. The V and J ends lost 5 bases and 3 bases respectively, with 10 bases between them. The CDR3 spells CASSSGAYTEAFF. The CDR3 DNA follows: TGTGCCAGCAGTTCAGGGGCGTACACTGAAGCTTTCTTT.

The V and J genes are TRBV5-6 and TRBJ2-7; TRBD1 matches at 10 bases. Germline CDR1 and CDR2: SGHDT and YYEEEE. V shed 4 bases, J shed 3 bases, and the junction held 4 bases outside the gene matches. This CDR3 spans 14 amino acids. For the CDR3, the DNA is TGTGCCAGCAGCCCCGGGACAGGGGACTACGAGCAGTACTTC. It specifies CASSPGTGDYEQYF.

The rearrangement joins TRBV30 to TRBJ2-1, with 11 bases aligning to TRBD2. Per the germline V gene, CDR1 is GTSNPN and CDR2 is SVGIG (reference sequence). The ends lost 2 bases at V and 4 bases at J; junction bases unmatched: 22. The CDR3 runs 21 residues. CDR3 DNA: TGTGCCTGGAGTCGACTTGGGAGGGGGTATTCGACTAGCGGGATTTACAATGAGCAGTTCTTC. It yields the protein CAWSRLGRGYSTSGIYNEQFF.

This clone came up a few times. V and J are TRBV2 and TRBJ1-5; D remains ambiguous. With 4 bases removed from V and 4 bases from J, the gap between germline ends came to 17 bases. Germline V CDR1 and CDR2: SNHLY, FYNNEI. This CDR3 has 16 residues. The CDR3 reads CASSGLLGQPNQPQHF. Written as DNA, the CDR3 is TGTGCCAGCAGTGGGTTATTAGGGCAGCCTAATCAGCCCCAGCATTTT.

The DNA for the CDR3 is TGTGCCAGCAGCCCTATTTCGGGGAGTGACGAGCAGTACTTC. Its translation is CASSPISGSDEQYF. The gene calls are TRBV14 and TRBJ2-7; perhaps TRBD2 as D (5 bases). V was shortened by 4 bases and J by 5 bases, with 15 bases between the two germline ends. The CDR3 runs 14 residues. In germline, CDR1 is SGHDN, CDR2 FVKESK.

This sequence joins TRBV27 and TRBJ2-1; TRBD1 matches at 11 bases. Germline V CDR1 and CDR2: MNHEY, SMNVEV (reference sequence). V was pared by 5 bases and J by 7 bases, with 4 bases of the junction left unmatched. This CDR3 is built from 14 residues. The CDR3 nucleotides read TGTGCCAGCAGTGGGGGGACAGGGGGTAATGAGCAGTTCTTC. It yields the protein CASSGGTGGNEQFF.

This clone was observed a single time. The chain recombines TRBV5-4 with TRBJ2-3; D is unresolved. The germline V and J ends were trimmed by 4 bases and 1 base, with 7 bases remaining between them. The CDR3 has 13 residues. The germline CDR1 and CDR2 sequences are SGHNT and YYREEE (reference sequence). The CDR3 sequence is CASSPPGTDTQYF. The CDR3 DNA reads as TGTGCCAGCAGCCCCCCTGGCACAGATACGCAGTATTTT.

This clone has a handful of counts. The V gene is TRBV6-5, the J gene TRBJ2-1; D call uncertain. There are 15 residues in the CDR3. Trimming left V 0 bases short and J 7 bases short, with 13 bases between. Germline loops: CDR1 MNHEY, CDR2 SVGAGI. CDR3 region: CASSYSGIPENEQFF. In nucleotides, the CDR3 is TGTGCCAGCAGTTACTCTGGTATACCAGAGAATGAGCAGTTCTTC.

The CDR3 reads CASSPRGGETQYF. Here the CDR3 DNA reads TGTGCCAGCAGCCCCCGGGGTGGAGAGACCCAGTACTTC. This chain joins TRBV9 and TRBJ2-5; possible D gene TRBD2, 5 bases. From germline, CDR1 is SGDLS and CDR2 YYNGEE. CDR3 length equals 13 residues. Trimming took 4 bases from V and 4 from J, leaving 11 bases between them. The entire variable domain, with the rest obtained from reference TRBV9 and TRBJ2-5, is as follows: DSGVTQTPKHLITATGQRVTLRCSPRSGDLSVYWYQQSLDQGLQFLIQYYNGEERAKGNILERFSAQQFPDLHSELNLSSLELGDSALYFCASSPRGGETQYFGPGTRLLVL.

CDR3 sequence: CASSFSRGRGSRETQYF. The CDR3 nucleotides read TGTGCCAGCAGCTTTTCTCGGGGGCGGGGTTCGAGAGAGACCCAGTACTTC. The chain employs TRBV11-2 and TRBJ2-5; TRBD1 or TRBD2 may be the D gene (6 bases each). V dropped 3 bases and J dropped 4 bases, with 21 bases sitting between them. The CDR3 sequence is 17 residues long. Germline CDR1 and CDR2: SGHAT and FQNNGV.

In DNA, the CDR3 is TGTGCCAGCAGCCCGACCAGGAGGGGGGCCAACGTCCTGACTTTC. Its translation: CASSPTRRGANVLTF. The V gene is TRBV11-2, the J gene TRBJ2-6; D is perhaps TRBD2 (5 bases). The germline V and J ends were trimmed by 5 bases and 4 bases, with 12 bases remaining between them. The germline CDR1 and CDR2 sequences are SGHAT and FQNNGV. CDR3 size: 15 residues.

The V call is TRBV5-1, the J call TRBJ2-7, with D possibly called TRBD1 or TRBD2 (5 bases each). This CDR3 spans 14 amino acids. V was cut by 0 bases and J by 4 bases, with 11 bases left in between. Germline CDR1 SGHRS, CDR2 YFSETQ. CDR3 sequence (DNA): TGCGCCAGCAGCTTGGACGGGGCTGGGTACGAGCAGTACTTC. The encoded protein is CASSLDGAGYEQYF.

This clone was counted at least ten times. The gene calls are TRBV5-4 and TRBJ1-5; perhaps TRBD1 as D (5 bases). V gave up 2 bases and J gave up 11 bases, with 14 bases separating them. The germline V gene encodes CDR1 SGHNT and CDR2 YYREEE (reference sequence). The CDR3 contains 13 residues. In nucleotides, the CDR3 is TGTGCCAGCAGCTTTAGTCTAGGGGAGACCCAGCATTTT. It yields the protein CASSFSLGETQHF.

This clone was detected only once. The chain recombines TRBV9 with TRBJ2-3; 13 bases are shared with TRBD2. With 0 bases clipped from V and 4 bases from J, the junction kept 5 bases outside the gene matches. Germline-derived CDR1 and CDR2 are SGDLS and YYNGEE. CDR3 size: 17 residues. This CDR3 reads CASSVGGTSGRADTQYF. DNA of the CDR3: TGTGCCAGCAGCGTAGGTGGTACTAGCGGGAGGGCAGATACGCAGTATTTT.

This clone was seen a handful of times. The rearrangement joins TRBV9 to TRBJ2-4; 11 bases align to TRBD1. Germline trimming cut 4 bases from V and 7 bases from J; bases unmatched to any gene: 7. This CDR3 has 15 amino acids. Germline assignment: CDR1 SGDLS and CDR2 YYNGEE. The CDR3 sequence: CASSTTGQGANIQYF. DNA for the CDR3: TGTGCCAGCAGCACCACCGGACAGGGGGCGAACATTCAGTACTTC.

The rearrangement joins TRBV4-3 to TRBJ1-2, with 9 bases aligning to TRBD1. Germline V lookup: CDR1 LGHNA, CDR2 YSLEER. The CDR3 extends over 14 amino acids. V was pared by 3 bases and J by 4 bases, with 3 bases of the junction left unmatched. CDR3 sequence reads: CASSHTGGIYGYTF. CDR3 DNA: TGCGCCAGCAGCCATACAGGGGGCATCTATGGCTACACCTTC.

The chain is built from TRBV5-1 and TRBJ2-1, with 9 bases aligning to TRBD2. This CDR3 is 16 amino acids long. Per the germline V gene, CDR1 is SGHRS and CDR2 is YFSETQ. Losses at the gene ends were 4 bases for V and 8 bases for J; bases not matched to a gene: 13. The CDR3 nucleotides are TGCGCCAGCAGCACGGGACTAGCTATGGGGGTCGATGAGCAGTTCTTC. Translation: CASSTGLAMGVDEQFF.

This sequence joins TRBV30 and TRBJ1-2, with D possibly TRBD1 on 5 matching bases. The CDR3 loop spans 14 amino acids. Germline CDR1 GTSNPN, CDR2 SVGIG (reference sequence). V dropped 5 bases and J dropped 4 bases, with 17 bases sitting between them. CDR3 nucleotides: TGTGCCTGGGCCGGGGACCCAAAAAGCTATGGCTACACCTTC. It codes for CAWAGDPKSYGYTF.

This clone was counted a few times. This chain links TRBV2 with TRBJ2-3; possible D gene TRBD1, 5 bases. Germline V lookup: CDR1 SNHLY, CDR2 FYNNEI. The length of the CDR3 is 15 residues. V lost 7 bases and J 9 bases, leaving 23 bases between the germline ends. The CDR3 DNA is TGTGCCAGCAATGGGTTGGCAGGGCGCCAAGGGACGCAGTATTTT. It yields the protein CASNGLAGRQGTQYF.

This chain links TRBV5-4 with TRBJ2-1, with 9 bases fitting TRBD1. CDR3 length: 16 amino acids. Trimming at V came to 4 bases and at J to 2 bases, leaving 7 bases not matched to a gene. Germline CDR1 reads SGHNT; CDR2 reads YYREEE (reference sequence). CDR3 DNA sequence: TGTGCCAGCAGCGCTCGCGACAGGGGGACCTACAATGAGCAGTTCTTC. Its translation: CASSARDRGTYNEQFF.

V and J are TRBV5-6 and TRBJ2-2; 10 bases are a match to TRBD2. Germline CDR1 and CDR2: SGHDT and YYEEEE. The CDR3 spans 18 residues. V was pared by 4 bases and J by 6 bases, with 15 bases of the junction left unmatched. The CDR3 reads CASSEAGGSGRIAGELFF. The CDR3 DNA reads TGTGCCAGCAGCGAGGCCGGGGGTAGCGGGAGGATCGCCGGGGAGCTGTTTTTT.

The chain is built from TRBV7-3 and TRBJ2-1, with 10 bases fitting TRBD2. This CDR3 is built from 17 residues. CDR1 is SGHTA, CDR2 FQGTGA, per germline. V shed 3 bases, J shed 9 bases, and the junction held 14 bases outside the gene matches. The CDR3 sequence: CASSLQGASGSGGEQFF. The CDR3 nucleotides are TGTGCCAGCAGCTTGCAGGGGGCTAGCGGGAGCGGTGGTGAGCAGTTCTTC.

The chain carries TRBV29-1 and TRBJ2-7; D remains ambiguous. Looked up from germline, CDR1 is SQVTM and CDR2 is ANQGSEA. The CDR3 runs to 12 residues. Trimming shortened V by 4 bases and J by 1 base, and 8 bases separated the two germline ends. The CDR3 sequence is CSVGVQSYEQYF. CDR3 DNA sequence: TGCAGCGTTGGGGTTCAGTCCTACGAGCAGTACTTC.

The chain joins TRBV6-1 to TRBJ2-2, with TRBD2 as a possible D gene (5 bases). The CDR3 runs to 12 residues. Looked up from germline, CDR1 is MNHNS and CDR2 is SASEGT. V was trimmed by 3 bases and J by 7 bases, leaving 6 bases between them. CDR3 amino acids: CASSEAGGELFF. CDR3 DNA: TGTGCCAGCAGTGAGGCGGGCGGGGAGCTGTTTTTT.